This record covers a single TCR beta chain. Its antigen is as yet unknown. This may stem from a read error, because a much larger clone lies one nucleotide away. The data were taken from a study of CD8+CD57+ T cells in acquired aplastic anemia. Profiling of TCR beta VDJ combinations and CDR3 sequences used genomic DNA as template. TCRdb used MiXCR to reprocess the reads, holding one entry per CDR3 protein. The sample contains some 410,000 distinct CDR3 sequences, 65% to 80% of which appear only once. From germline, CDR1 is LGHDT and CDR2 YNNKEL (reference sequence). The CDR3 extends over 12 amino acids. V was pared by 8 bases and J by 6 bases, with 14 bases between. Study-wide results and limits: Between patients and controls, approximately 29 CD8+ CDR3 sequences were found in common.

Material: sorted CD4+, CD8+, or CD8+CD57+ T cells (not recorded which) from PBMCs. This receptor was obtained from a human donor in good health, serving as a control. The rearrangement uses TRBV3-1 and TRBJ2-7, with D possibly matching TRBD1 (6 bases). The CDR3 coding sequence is TGTGCCAGCGGCCTAGGCAGGGGCGAGCAGTACTTC. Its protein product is CASGLGRGEQYF.